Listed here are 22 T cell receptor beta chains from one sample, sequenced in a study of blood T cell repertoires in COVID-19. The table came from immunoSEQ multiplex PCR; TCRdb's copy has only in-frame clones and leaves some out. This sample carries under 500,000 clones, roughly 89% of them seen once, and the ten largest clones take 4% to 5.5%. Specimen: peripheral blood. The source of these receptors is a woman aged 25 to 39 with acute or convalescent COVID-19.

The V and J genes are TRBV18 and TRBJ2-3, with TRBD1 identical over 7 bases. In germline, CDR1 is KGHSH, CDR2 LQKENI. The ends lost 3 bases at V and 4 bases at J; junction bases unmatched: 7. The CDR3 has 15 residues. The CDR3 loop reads CASSPRDREADTQYF. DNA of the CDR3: TGTGCCAGCTCACCCCGGGACAGAGAGGCAGATACGCAGTATTTT.

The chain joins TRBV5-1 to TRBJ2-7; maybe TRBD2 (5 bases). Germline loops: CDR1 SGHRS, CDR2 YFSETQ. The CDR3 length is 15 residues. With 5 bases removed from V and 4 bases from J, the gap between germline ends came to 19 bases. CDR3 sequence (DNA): TGCGCCAGCAGGACAACGTTTGGTCCGGGGTACGAGCAGTACTTC. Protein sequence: CASRTTFGPGYEQYF.

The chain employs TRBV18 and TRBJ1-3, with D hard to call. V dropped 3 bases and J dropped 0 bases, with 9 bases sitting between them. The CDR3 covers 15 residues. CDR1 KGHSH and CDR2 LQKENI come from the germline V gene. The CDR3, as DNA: TGTGCCAGCTCACCTGACTGGGTCTCTGGAAACACCATATATTTT. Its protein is CASSPDWVSGNTIYF.

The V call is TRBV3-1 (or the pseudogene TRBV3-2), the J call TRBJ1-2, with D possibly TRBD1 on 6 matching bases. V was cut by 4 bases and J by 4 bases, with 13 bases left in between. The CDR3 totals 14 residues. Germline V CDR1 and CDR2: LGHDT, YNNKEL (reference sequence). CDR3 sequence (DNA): TGTGCCAGCAGCCCCCGACAGGACGGCTATGGCTACACCTTC. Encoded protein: CASSPRQDGYGYTF.

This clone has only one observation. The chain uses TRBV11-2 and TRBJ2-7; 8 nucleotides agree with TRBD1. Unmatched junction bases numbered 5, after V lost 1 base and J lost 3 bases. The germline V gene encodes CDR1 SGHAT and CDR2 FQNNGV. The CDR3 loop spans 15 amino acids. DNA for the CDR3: TGTGCCAGCAGCTTAGTTGGACAGGGCGGCTACGAGCAGTACTTC. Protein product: CASSLVGQGGYEQYF.

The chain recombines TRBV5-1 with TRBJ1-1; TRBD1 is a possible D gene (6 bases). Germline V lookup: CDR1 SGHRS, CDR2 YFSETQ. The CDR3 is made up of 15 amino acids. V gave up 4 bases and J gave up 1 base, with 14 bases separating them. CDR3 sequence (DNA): TGCGCCAGCAGCGGAAACAGGGCCGCGAACACTGAAGCTTTCTTT. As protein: CASSGNRAANTEAFF. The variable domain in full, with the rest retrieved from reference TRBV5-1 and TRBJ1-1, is KAGVTQTPRYLIKTRGQQVTLSCSPISGHRSVSWYQQTPGQGLQFLFEYFSETQRNKGNFPGRFSGRQFSNSRSEMNVSTLELGDSALYLCASSGNRAANTEAFFGQGTRLTVV.

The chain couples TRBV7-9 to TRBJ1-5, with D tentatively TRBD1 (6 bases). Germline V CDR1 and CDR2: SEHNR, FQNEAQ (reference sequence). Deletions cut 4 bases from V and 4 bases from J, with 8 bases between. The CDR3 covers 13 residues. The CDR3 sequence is CASSSDRNQPQHF. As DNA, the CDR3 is TGTGCCAGCAGCTCGGACAGAAATCAGCCCCAGCATTTT.

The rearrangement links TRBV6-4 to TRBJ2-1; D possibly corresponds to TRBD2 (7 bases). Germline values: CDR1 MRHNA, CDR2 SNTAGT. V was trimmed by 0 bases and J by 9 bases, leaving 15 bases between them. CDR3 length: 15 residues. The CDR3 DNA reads TGTGCCAGCAGTGACTCCGGGACTAAGGGGGGTGAGCAGTTCTTC. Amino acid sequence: CASSDSGTKGGEQFF.

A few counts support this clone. The CDR3 reads CASSHADRARGYTF. The CDR3 DNA reads TGTGCCAGCAGCCACGCCGACAGGGCTCGGGGCTACACCTTC. The V gene is TRBV5-4, the J gene TRBJ1-2, with 7 bases identical to TRBD1. The germline gives CDR1 SGHNT, CDR2 YYREEE (reference sequence). The V segment lost 4 bases and the J segment 8 bases; nucleotides outside the gene matches: 11. This CDR3 comprises 14 residues.

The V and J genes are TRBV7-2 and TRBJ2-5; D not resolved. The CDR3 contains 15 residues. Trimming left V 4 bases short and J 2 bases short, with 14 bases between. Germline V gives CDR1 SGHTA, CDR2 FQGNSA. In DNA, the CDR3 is TGTGCCAGCAGCTGGGCTGTGGGCAGTCAAGAGACCCAGTACTTC. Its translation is CASSWAVGSQETQYF.

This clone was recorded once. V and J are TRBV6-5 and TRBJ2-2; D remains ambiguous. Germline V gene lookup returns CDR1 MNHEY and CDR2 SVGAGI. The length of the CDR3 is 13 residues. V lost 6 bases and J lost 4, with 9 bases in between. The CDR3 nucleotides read TGTGCCAGCAGCTCCCTCCCCACCGGGGAGCTGTTTTTT. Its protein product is CASSSLPTGELFF.

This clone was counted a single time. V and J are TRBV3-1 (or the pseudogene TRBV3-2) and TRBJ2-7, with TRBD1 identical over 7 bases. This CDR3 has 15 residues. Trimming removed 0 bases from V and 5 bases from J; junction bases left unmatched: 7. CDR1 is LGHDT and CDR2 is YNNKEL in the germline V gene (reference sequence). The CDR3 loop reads CASSQDLRQGNEQYF. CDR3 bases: TGTGCCAGCAGCCAAGACCTAAGACAGGGAAACGAGCAGTACTTC.

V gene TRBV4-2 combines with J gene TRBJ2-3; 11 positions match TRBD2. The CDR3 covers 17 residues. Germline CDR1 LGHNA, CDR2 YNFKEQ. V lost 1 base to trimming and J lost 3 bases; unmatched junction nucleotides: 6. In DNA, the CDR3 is TGTGCCAGCAGCCAAGTCCTTCCTAGCGGGGGGACAGATACGCAGTATTTT. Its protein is CASSQVLPSGGTDTQYF.

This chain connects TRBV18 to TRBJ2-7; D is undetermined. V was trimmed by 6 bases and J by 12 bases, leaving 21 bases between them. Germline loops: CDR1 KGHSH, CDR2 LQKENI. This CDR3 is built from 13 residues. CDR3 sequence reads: CASSSNRDSVRYF. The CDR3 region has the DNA TGTGCCAGCTCTTCTAACCGAGACTCCGTACGGTACTTC. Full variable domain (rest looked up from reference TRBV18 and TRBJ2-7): NAGVMQNPRHLVRRRGQEARLRCSPMKGHSHVYWYRQLPEEGLKFMVYLQKENIIDESGMPKERFSAEFPKEGPSILRIQQVVRGDSAAYFCASSSNRDSVRYFGPGTRLTVT.

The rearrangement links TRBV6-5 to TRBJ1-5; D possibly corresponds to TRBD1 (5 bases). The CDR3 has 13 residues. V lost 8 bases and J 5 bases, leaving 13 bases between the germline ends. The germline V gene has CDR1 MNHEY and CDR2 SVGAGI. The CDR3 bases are TGTGCCAGCGCGGGGGGACCTTATCAGCCCCAGCATTTT. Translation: CASAGGPYQPQHF.

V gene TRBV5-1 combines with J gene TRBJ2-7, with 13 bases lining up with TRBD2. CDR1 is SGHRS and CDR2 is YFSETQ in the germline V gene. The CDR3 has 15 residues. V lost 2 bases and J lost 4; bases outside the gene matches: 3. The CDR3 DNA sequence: TGCGCCAGCAGCTTAGGGACTAGCGGGGCATACGAGCAGTACTTC. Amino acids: CASSLGTSGAYEQYF.

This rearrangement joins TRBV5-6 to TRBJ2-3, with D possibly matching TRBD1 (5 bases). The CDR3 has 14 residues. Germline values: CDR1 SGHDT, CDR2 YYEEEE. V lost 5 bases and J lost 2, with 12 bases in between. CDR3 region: CASSRQGTTDTQYF. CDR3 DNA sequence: TGTGCCAGCAGTCGTCAGGGCACCACAGATACGCAGTATTTT.

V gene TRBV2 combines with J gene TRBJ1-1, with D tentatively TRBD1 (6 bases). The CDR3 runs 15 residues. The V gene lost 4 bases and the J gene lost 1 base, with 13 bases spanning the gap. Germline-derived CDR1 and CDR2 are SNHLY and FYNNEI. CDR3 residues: CASSAQGTSNTEAFF. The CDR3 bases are TGTGCCAGCAGTGCCCAGGGGACCTCGAACACTGAAGCTTTCTTT. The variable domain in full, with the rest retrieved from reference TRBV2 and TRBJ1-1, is EPEVTQTPSHQVTQMGQEVILRCVPISNHLYFYWYRQILGQKVEFLVSFYNNEISEKSEIFDDQFSVERPDGSNFTLKIRSTKLEDSAMYFCASSAQGTSNTEAFFGQGTRLTVV.

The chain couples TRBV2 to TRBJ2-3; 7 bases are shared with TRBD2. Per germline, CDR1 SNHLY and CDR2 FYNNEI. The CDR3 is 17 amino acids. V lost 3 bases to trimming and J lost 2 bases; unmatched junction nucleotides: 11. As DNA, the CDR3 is TGTGCCAGCAGTGATGAAGGGGAGGGGATCGTCACAGATACGCAGTATTTT. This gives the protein CASSDEGEGIVTDTQYF.

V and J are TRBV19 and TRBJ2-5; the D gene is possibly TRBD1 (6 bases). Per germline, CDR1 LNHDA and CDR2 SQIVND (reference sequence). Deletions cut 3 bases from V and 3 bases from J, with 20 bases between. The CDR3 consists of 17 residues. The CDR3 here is CASSILPTGQIEETQYF. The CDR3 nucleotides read TGTGCCAGTAGTATTCTCCCCACCGGACAGATCGAAGAGACCCAGTACTTC.

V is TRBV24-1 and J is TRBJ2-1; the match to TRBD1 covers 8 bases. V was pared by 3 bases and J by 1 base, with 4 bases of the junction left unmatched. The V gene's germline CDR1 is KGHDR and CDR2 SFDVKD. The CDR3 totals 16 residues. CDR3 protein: CATSDQTGASYNEQFF. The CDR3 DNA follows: TGTGCCACCAGTGATCAGACAGGGGCATCCTACAATGAGCAGTTCTTC.

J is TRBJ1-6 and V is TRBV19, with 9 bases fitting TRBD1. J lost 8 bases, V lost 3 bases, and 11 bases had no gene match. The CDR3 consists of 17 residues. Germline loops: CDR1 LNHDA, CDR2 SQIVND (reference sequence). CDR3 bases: TGTGCCAGTAGTATGGAACAGGGGGCGGGTAAGGATTCACCCCTCCACTTT. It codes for CASSMEQGAGKDSPLHF.